The next 32 T cell receptor beta chains were all read from a single sample in a study of HIV-infected patients and healthy controls. Reverse transcription used 450 to 500 ng RNA and constant-region primers for alpha and beta. Using multiplexing indices, alpha and beta chain libraries were generated apart by chain-specific third strand synthesis. TCRdb re-analysed the 5' RACE reads in MiXCR, keeping a single row per CDR3 protein. The sample shows approximately 9,500 distinct CDR3 sequences, around 4.9% of them seen only once. No cell fractionation was done, so the repertoire covers all unsorted peripheral blood T cells. Sequenced material: blood, taken before antiretroviral therapy. Source of these receptors: an adult with HIV infection.

This clonotype was seen only a few times. This CDR3 is CASSARGFYNEQFF. Written as DNA, the CDR3 is TGTGCCAGCAGCGCTAGGGGCTTCTACAATGAGCAGTTCTTC. This chain connects TRBV7-2 to TRBJ2-1, with TRBD1 as a possible D gene (5 bases). The V and J ends lost 5 bases and 3 bases respectively, with 11 bases between them. The germline V gene encodes CDR1 SGHTA and CDR2 FQGNSA. This CDR3 contains 14 residues.

This clonotype came up many times. This rearrangement joins TRBV30 to TRBJ2-5; no definite D call. Trimming stripped 0 bases from V and 2 bases from J, with 7 bases between. This CDR3 has 13 amino acids. CDR1 is GTSNPN, CDR2 SVGIG, per germline (reference sequence). CDR3 residues: CAWSVDLQETQYF. The CDR3 DNA reads TGTGCCTGGAGTGTAGACCTACAAGAGACCCAGTACTTC.

This clonotype was counted ten times or more. This chain joins TRBV28 and TRBJ2-7; D unresolved. The CDR3 contains 19 residues. V was cut by 4 bases and J by 0 bases, with 25 bases left in between. Germline-derived CDR1 and CDR2 are MDHEN and SYDVKM. The CDR3 nucleotides are TGTGCCAGCAGTTCACAAACCTTACCAGGCAGGCCCCTCTCCTACGAGCAGTACTTC. The encoded protein is CASSSQTLPGRPLSYEQYF.

There are many counts of this clonotype. The V gene is TRBV5-1, the J gene TRBJ2-3, with 14 bases that match TRBD2. The CDR3 is 20 residues long. The junction had 11 bases not matched to a gene; V was cut back by 0 bases and J by 2 bases. CDR1 is SGHRS and CDR2 is YFSETQ in the germline V gene. The CDR3 coding sequence is TGCGCCAGCAGCTTGGCCGGGACTAGCGGGAGTTCGGATAACACAGATACGCAGTATTTT. It codes for CASSLAGTSGSSDNTDTQYF.

This clonotype was seen repeatedly, ten times or more. V usage is TRBV12-3 or TRBV12-4 and J usage is TRBJ2-1; tentative D call: TRBD2 (7 bases). This CDR3 region has 15 residues. Deletions cut 11 bases from V and 6 bases from J, with 23 bases between. CDR3 bases: TGTGCCGATGCGAGCGGGACAACTAAAATCAATGAGCAGTTCTTC. This codes for CADASGTTKINEQFF.

This clonotype was detected only once. The chain recombines TRBV12-3 or TRBV12-4 with TRBJ1-1, with D unresolved. The CDR3 contains 13 residues. V gave up 2 bases and J gave up 7 bases, with 11 bases separating them. The DNA for the CDR3 is TGTGCCAGCAGTTTACTGGTGCGGAATGAAGCTTTCTTT. It codes for CASSLLVRNEAFF.

The V gene is TRBV20-1, the J gene TRBJ2-4; the D is unclear. The germline gives CDR1 DFQATT, CDR2 SNEGSKA (reference sequence). The CDR3 spans 15 residues. V lost 3 bases and J lost 9, with 21 bases in between. The CDR3 here is CSASLQKTSRTIQYF. The DNA of the CDR3 is TGCAGTGCTAGTCTCCAAAAGACCAGCAGAACCATTCAGTACTTC.

This clonotype is termed medium-sized (0.01 to 0.1%). The V call is TRBV6-8, the J call TRBJ1-5; D uncertain. Germline V gene lookup returns CDR1 MNHGY and CDR2 SAAAGT. The V gene lost 7 bases and the J gene lost 9 bases, with 4 bases spanning the gap. CDR3 length: 9 amino acids. CDR3 loop: CASKGPQHF. The CDR3 DNA is TGTGCCAGCAAGGGGCCCCAGCATTTT.

Relative to its sample, this clonotype is medium-sized. The rearrangement joins TRBV5-5 to TRBJ2-7, with 7 bases lining up with TRBD2. The V gene's germline CDR1 is SGHKS and CDR2 YYEKEE (reference sequence). This CDR3 comprises 12 residues. V gave up 4 bases and J gave up 4 bases; unmatched junction bases: 2. The CDR3 sequence is CASSNGGYEQYF. In DNA, the CDR3 is TGTGCCAGCAGCAACGGGGGGTACGAGCAGTACTTC.

This clonotype was seen repeatedly, ten times or more. The chain is built from TRBV2 and TRBJ2-3; a possible D gene is TRBD1 (5 bases). In germline, CDR1 is SNHLY, CDR2 FYNNEI. The CDR3 consists of 15 residues. Trimming shortened V by 7 bases and J by 5 bases, and 19 bases separated the two germline ends. This CDR3 is CASNFVGPGKDTQYF. In DNA form, the CDR3 reads TGTGCCAGCAATTTTGTGGGGCCGGGTAAAGATACGCAGTATTTT.

This clonotype was seen at least ten times. The chain has TRBV5-4 and TRBJ2-1; 8 nucleotides match TRBD2. The CDR3 consists of 15 residues. CDR1 SGHNT and CDR2 YYREEE come from the germline V gene (reference sequence). The junction had 8 bases not matched to a gene; V was cut back by 4 bases and J by 5 bases. CDR3 in DNA: TGTGCCAGCAGCCACGGGGGGGGGAGGGACAATGAGCAGTTCTTC. Translation gives CASSHGGGRDNEQFF.

This clonotype occurred a few times. The chain joins TRBV20-1 to TRBJ1-4; 10 bases fit TRBD1. Trimming took 0 bases from V and 8 from J; bases not matched to a gene: 6. Germline CDR1 is DFQATT and CDR2 is SNEGSKA (reference sequence). The CDR3 length is 15 residues. In nucleotides, the CDR3 is TGCAGTGCTAGAGATAGACAGGGGGCCAGAGAAAAACTGTTTTTT. It codes for CSARDRQGAREKLFF.

This clonotype was picked up many times. This chain joins TRBV19 and TRBJ1-5; D not resolved. V gave up 10 bases and J gave up 3 bases, with 10 bases separating them. The CDR3 is 12 amino acids. Looked up from germline, CDR1 is LNHDA and CDR2 is SQIVND (reference sequence). The chain's CDR3 is CATGRNNQPQHF. The CDR3 DNA reads as TGTGCCACCGGACGGAACAATCAGCCCCAGCATTTT.

The genes are TRBV15 and TRBJ2-3; no reliable D call. CDR1 is LNHNV, CDR2 YYDKDF, per germline (reference sequence). The CDR3 loop spans 16 amino acids. Trimming removed 2 bases from V and 2 bases from J, with 14 bases in between. CDR3 amino acids: CATSRSFEVSTDTQYF. The CDR3 nucleotides read TGTGCCACCAGCAGATCATTCGAGGTGTCCACAGATACGCAGTATTTT.

This clonotype was found many times. This chain uses TRBV15 with TRBJ2-5; D possibly corresponds to TRBD1 (5 bases). The CDR3 sequence is 15 residues long. Trimming left V 3 bases short and J 4 bases short, with 15 bases between. CDR1 is LNHNV, CDR2 YYDKDF, per germline (reference sequence). DNA for the CDR3: TGTGCCACCAGCAGGATCCACGAAGGGGCAGAGACCCAGTACTTC. It encodes CATSRIHEGAETQYF.

The table lists this clonotype with many counts. The J gene is TRBJ1-2, the V gene TRBV29-1, with unresolved D. The CDR3 runs 14 residues. CDR1 is SQVTM, CDR2 ANQGSEA, per germline. V lost 0 bases and J lost 8, with 16 bases in between. The CDR3 reads CSVEDLLSLGGYTF. The CDR3 bases are TGCAGCGTTGAAGATCTACTCTCACTAGGGGGCTACACCTTC.

The chain joins TRBV6-2 or TRBV6-3 to TRBJ2-4; TRBD1 matches 7 bases. With V trimmed by 6 bases and J by 8 bases, 13 bases remained unmatched. The CDR3 is made up of 15 amino acids. Germline V gives CDR1 MNHEY, CDR2 SVGEGT. The CDR3 region is CASSFTRGPGDIQYF. The CDR3 region has the DNA TGTGCCAGCAGCTTTACAAGGGGGCCAGGGGACATTCAGTACTTC.

In its sample, this clonotype was seen many times. This chain joins TRBV20-1 and TRBJ2-2; D may be TRBD2 (5 bases). The V and J ends lost 0 bases and 0 bases respectively, with 14 bases between them. This CDR3 is built from 17 residues. Germline CDR1 reads DFQATT; CDR2 reads SNEGSKA (reference sequence). The CDR3 here is CSARDLSVFANTGELFF. CDR3 nucleotide sequence: TGCAGTGCTAGAGATCTTAGCGTGTTCGCGAACACCGGGGAGCTGTTTTTT.

This sequence joins TRBV11-2 and TRBJ2-1; D may be TRBD1 or TRBD2 (5 bases each). Trimming shortened V by 8 bases and J by 8 bases, and 13 bases separated the two germline ends. The germline V gene encodes CDR1 SGHAT and CDR2 FQNNGV. CDR3 size: 12 residues. CDR3 loop: CASEGNGDEQFF. The CDR3 nucleotides read TGTGCCAGCGAGGGGAACGGGGATGAGCAGTTCTTC.

In this sample, this clonotype turned up many times. This chain links TRBV6-5 with TRBJ2-7, with D possibly being TRBD2 (6 bases). CDR1 and CDR2 (germline): MNHEY, SVGAGI. CDR3 length equals 14 residues. Trimming took off 7 bases at V and 3 bases at J, with 16 bases between the two ends. The CDR3 loop reads CASTDRGRGYEQYF. The CDR3 DNA reads as TGTGCCAGCACCGACCGGGGGAGAGGCTACGAGCAGTACTTC.

This clonotype has at least ten counts. V and J are TRBV7-9 and TRBJ2-3; 7 positions match TRBD1. Trimming removed 6 bases from V and 4 bases from J; junction bases left unmatched: 4. The V gene's germline CDR1 is SEHNR and CDR2 FQNEAQ (reference sequence). This CDR3 has 13 residues. Here the CDR3 DNA reads TGTGCCAGCAGTCTAACAGGGGCAGATACGCAGTATTTT. Its translation: CASSLTGADTQYF.

This clonotype is judged medium-sized. The chain is built from TRBV6-5 and TRBJ1-1; TRBD1 matches at 8 bases. The CDR3 loop spans 19 amino acids. Germline V gene lookup returns CDR1 MNHEY and CDR2 SVGAGI. Trimming cost V 6 bases and J 7 bases; bases outside gene matches: 25. The CDR3: CASSSFRGPGGDQVGEAFF. The CDR3 nucleotides are TGTGCCAGCAGCTCCTTTCGGGGGCCAGGGGGCGACCAGGTTGGTGAAGCTTTCTTT.

This clonotype was seen only a few times. This chain links TRBV28 with TRBJ2-7; TRBD1 aligns across 7 bases. From germline, CDR1 is MDHEN and CDR2 SYDVKM. CDR3 length: 16 residues. V shed 2 bases and J 5 bases; nucleotides not matched to a gene: 12. This chain's CDR3 is CASSLVRTGDFHEQYF. CDR3 sequence (DNA): TGTGCCAGCAGTTTAGTCAGGACAGGAGATTTCCACGAGCAGTACTTC.

This clonotype was observed many times. The J gene is TRBJ2-1, the V gene TRBV6-1, with 12 bases identical to TRBD2. The CDR3 runs to 18 residues. Germline CDR1 and CDR2: MNHNS and SASEGT. J was trimmed by 3 bases and V by 3 bases; bases with no gene match: 9. The CDR3 loop is CASSDPGTSGLFYNEQFF. The DNA of the CDR3 is TGTGCCAGCAGTGACCCAGGGACTAGCGGGCTGTTCTACAATGAGCAGTTCTTC.

This clonotype has at least ten counts. The V and J genes are TRBV19 and TRBJ2-3; the D call may be TRBD1 or TRBD2 (6 bases each). V lost 1 base, J lost 4 bases, and 12 bases lay in between. Germline V gene data show CDR1 as LNHDA and CDR2 as SQIVND (reference sequence). CDR3 length equals 15 residues. This CDR3 is CASSIVGGKADTQYF. DNA of the CDR3: TGTGCCAGTAGTATAGTAGGGGGGAAGGCAGATACGCAGTATTTT. Variable domain in full (rest from reference TRBV19 and TRBJ2-3): DGGITQSPKYLFRKEGQNVTLSCEQNLNHDAMYWYRQDPGQGLRLIYYSQIVNDFQKGDIAEGYSVSREKKESFPLTVTSAQKNPTAFYLCASSIVGGKADTQYFGPGTRLTVL.

This clonotype was seen ten or more times. The V gene is TRBV27, the J gene TRBJ1-6, with a tentative D call TRBD1 (6 bases). From germline, CDR1 is MNHEY and CDR2 SMNVEV (reference sequence). CDR3 length: 15 amino acids. V was clipped by 5 bases and J by 2 bases, with 10 bases between them. CDR3 in DNA: TGTGCCAGCAGTAGGGGGGGCGCCTATAATTCACCCCTCCACTTT. Translating gives CASSRGGAYNSPLHF.

This clonotype has at least ten counts. The V gene is TRBV29-1, the J gene TRBJ2-1, with 14 positions matching TRBD2. This CDR3 has 17 residues. The ends lost 0 bases at V and 4 bases at J; junction bases unmatched: 5. CDR1 and CDR2 from the germline V gene are SQVTM and ANQGSEA. For the CDR3, the DNA is TGCAGCGTTGAAGATCCGACTAGCGGGAGGGAATACAATGAGCAGTTCTTC. Translated: CSVEDPTSGREYNEQFF.

The table lists this clonotype with many counts. This rearrangement joins TRBV11-2 to TRBJ2-1; D gene ambiguous. CDR3 size: 14 residues. Germline lookup yields CDR1 SGHAT and CDR2 FQNNGV. The V end was cut by 1 base, the J end by 4 bases, with 8 bases between. CDR3 region: CASSLVTTYNEQFF. DNA of the CDR3: TGTGCCAGCAGCTTAGTCACTACGTACAATGAGCAGTTCTTC.

This clonotype was observed at least ten times. The genes are TRBV7-9 and TRBJ2-5, with D perhaps assigned TRBD1 or TRBD2 (5 bases each). The V gene's germline CDR1 is SEHNR and CDR2 FQNEAQ (reference sequence). The CDR3 has 15 residues. V shed 3 bases and J shed 1 base, with 12 bases lying between them. The CDR3 region is CASSLGTEAQETQYF. The CDR3 DNA reads TGTGCCAGCAGCTTGGGGACCGAAGCCCAAGAGACCCAGTACTTC.

This clonotype has a count of ten or more. The V and J genes are TRBV14 and TRBJ2-7; weak D call: TRBD2 (5 bases). V was cut by 0 bases and J by 1 base, with 16 bases left in between. In germline, CDR1 is SGHDN, CDR2 FVKESK. The CDR3 sequence is 17 residues long. CDR3 DNA sequence: TGTGCCAGCAGCCAAGATAAGTTGGAGCGGAGTTCCTACGAGCAGTACTTC. Protein: CASSQDKLERSSYEQYF.

By proportion, this clonotype is medium-sized (0.01 to 0.1%). V gene TRBV2 combines with J gene TRBJ2-5, with 7 bases fitting TRBD2. Per germline, CDR1 SNHLY and CDR2 FYNNEI. The V segment lost 5 bases and the J segment 0 bases; nucleotides outside the gene matches: 15. This CDR3 is 18 amino acids long. The CDR3 here is CASSMGLSSRLYQETQYF. The CDR3 DNA reads as TGTGCCAGCAGTATGGGACTAAGCTCTCGGTTATACCAAGAGACCCAGTACTTC.

Ten or more counts support this clonotype. CDR3 protein: CASSQDSSLAHLDTQYF. CDR3 bases: TGTGCCAGCAGCCAAGATAGCTCACTAGCCCATTTGGATACGCAGTATTTT. The chain uses TRBV3-1 and TRBJ2-3; tentative D call: TRBD2 (6 bases). Germline loops: CDR1 LGHDT, CDR2 YNNKEL (reference sequence). Trimming cost V 0 bases and J 6 bases, with 19 bases left between them. The CDR3 is made up of 17 amino acids.